The rows below give T cell receptor beta chains drawn from one sample of a study of neurological immune-mediated disorders. TCRdb ran MiXCR on the 5' RACE reads and lists one entry per CDR3 protein. The sample contains under 40,000 distinct CDR3 sequences, over 12% of which appear only once. What was sequenced was PBMCs. The receptors were sampled from a woman in her forties or fifties with HTLV-1-associated myelopathy (HAM/TSP). CDR3s include the opening cysteine and the closing phenylalanine or tryptophan. Each record gives: D gene, J gene, V gene, clone size, CDR3 length, CDR3 DNA, CDR3 protein. The D gene is left open where the match is weak. Expanded clones get a size class; other rows say once, few or many, or leave the size out.

. TRBJ2-2 TRBV5-1 many 15 TGCGCCAGCAGCTTACCCGGGGGCGGCACCGGGGAGCTGTTTTTT CASSLPGGGTGELFF
TRBD1 TRBJ1-2 TRBV2 many 13 TGTGCCAGCAGGGTGGACAGGGGAGGCGGCTACACCTTC CASRVDRGGGYTF
TRBD2 TRBJ2-5 TRBV12-3/TRBV12-4 many 15 TGTGCCAGCACTCTTAGCGGGGGACACCAAGAGACCCAGTACTTC CASTLSGGHQETQYF
TRBD2 TRBJ2-7 TRBV5-1 medium-sized 15 TGCGCCAGCAGCTTGAAACTAGCGGGGTATCACGAGCAGTACTTC CASSLKLAGYHEQYF
TRBD1 TRBJ2-1 TRBV6-1 many 15 TGTGCCAGCCGCCACCGGGACAGGGGAGAGCATGAGCAGTTCTTC CASRHRDRGEHEQFF
. TRBJ1-5 TRBV21-1 . 17 TGTGCCAGCAGCAAAAAGGGGTTTCGGGGGGGGCCTAAATCCCAGCATTTT CASSKKGFRGGPKSQHF
TRBD1 TRBJ2-3 TRBV7-2 few 16 TGTGCCAGCAGCCCGGACAGGGCGAGACCCATAGATACGCAGTATTTT CASSPDRARPIDTQYF
. TRBJ2-2 TRBV3-1 few 16 TGTGCCAGCAGCCCTTTCGTGTTACCCCTCACCGGGGAGCTGTTTTTT CASSPFVLPLTGELFF
TRBD2 TRBJ2-1 TRBV20-1 many 13 TGCAGTGCTATAAGTAGCGGGGGCAATGAGCAGTTCTTC CSAISSGGNEQFF
TRBD1 TRBJ2-2 TRBV28 many 15 TGTGTCAGCAGACCCGACAGGGCATCCACCGGGGAGCTGTTTTTT CVSRPDRASTGELFF
TRBD1 TRBJ1-1 TRBV28 many 14 TGTGCCAGCAGCTTTACCGGGACAGGGGGAAAAGCTTTCTTT CASSFTGTGGKAFF
TRBD1 TRBJ2-7 TRBV10-3 many 17 TGTGCCATCAGTTCAATCTACACCGGGACAGGGGTGGTCGAGCAGTACTTC CAISSIYTGTGVVEQYF
. TRBJ1-5 TRBV7-6 large 14 TGTGCCAGCAGCTTAGCGGGGCGCAATCAGCCCCAGCATTTT CASSLAGRNQPQHF
. TRBJ2-2 TRBV20-1 many 16 TGCAGTGCTAGAAACCCGCTTGATGTCTACACCGGGGAGCTGTTTTTT CSARNPLDVYTGELFF
TRBD2 TRBJ2-7 TRBV14 many 18 TGTGCCAGCAGCCAAGATCCCCGACTAGCGGATACCACCTACGAGCAGTACTTC CASSQDPRLADTTYEQYF
. TRBJ1-5 TRBV4-2 . 15 TGTGCCAGCAGCCAAGTGGGGGTTGACAATCAGCCCCAGCATTTT CASSQVGVDNQPQHF
. TRBJ1-4 TRBV5-1 many 13 TGCGCCAGCAGCTTGGACAGGGCCGAAAAACTGTTTTTT CASSLDRAEKLFF
. TRBJ2-5 TRBV28 many 15 TGTGCCAGCAGCCCTGGCAGTTTGCAACAAGAGACCCAGTACTTC CASSPGSLQQETQYF
TRBD1 TRBJ1-1 TRBV20-1 many 18 TGCAGTGCTAGAGATCCGGCAGGGGGTTGGAAAAGCGGCACTGAAGCTTTCTTT CSARDPAGGWKSGTEAFF
TRBD1 TRBJ1-3 TRBV15 . 14 TGTGCCACCAGCAGGGACAGGGCTGGAAACACCATATATTTT CATSRDRAGNTIYF
TRBD1 TRBJ1-1 TRBV12-3/TRBV12-4 many 15 TGTGCCAGCAGTTTACAGGGGGGAGGGTTCACTGAAGCTTTCTTT CASSLQGGGFTEAFF
TRBD2 TRBJ2-4 TRBV6-2/TRBV6-3 . 16 TGTGCCAGCATTTACGGCGGGGGGGCCGGGGAGAACATTCAGCACTTC CASIYGGGAGENIQHF
. TRBJ1-1 TRBV29-1 many 13 TGCAGCTCTTCCGCGGGTGGCACAACTGAAGCTTTCTTT CSSSAGGTTEAFF
. TRBJ1-4 TRBV7-9 many 14 TGTGCCAGCGGCAGTCTGCGGGCCGGTCAAAAACTGTTTTTT CASGSLRAGQKLFF
. TRBJ1-1 TRBV3-1 many 14 TGTGCCAGCAGCCAAGACCGGTGGAGGGAAGAGGCTTTCTTT CASSQDRWREEAFF
TRBD1 TRBJ2-3 TRBV5-1 once 19 TGCGCCAGCAGCTTGGCCAGTCCGGGACAGCTTTGGAACACAGATACGCAGTATTTT CASSLASPGQLWNTDTQYF
TRBD1 TRBJ1-2 TRBV28 many 14 TGTGCCAGCAGTTTCCACGACAGGGCTGGTGGCTACACCTTC CASSFHDRAGGYTF
. TRBJ1-4 TRBV7-9 many 13 TGTGCCAGCAGCTTAGGAGGGAATGAAAAACTGTTTTTT CASSLGGNEKLFF
. TRBJ2-5 TRBV5-1 many 17 TGCGCCAGCAGCTTCCTCAGGGGGGGTATCCAAGGAGAGACCCAGTACTTC CASSFLRGGIQGETQYF
. TRBJ2-2 TRBV7-2 many 14 TGTGCCAGCAGCTTTAGCGCGAACACCGGGGAGCTGTTTTTT CASSFSANTGELFF
TRBD2 TRBJ2-1 TRBV5-1 many 15 TGCGCCAGCAGCTTTAGCGGGGAGGCTTACAATGAGCAGTTCTTC CASSFSGEAYNEQFF
TRBD1 TRBJ1-6 TRBV6-2/TRBV6-3 many 15 TGTGCCAGCAGTTTCCCCGGACAGGGGAGGTCACCCCTCCACTTT CASSFPGQGRSPLHF
. TRBJ1-1 TRBV5-1 many 14 TGCGCCAGCAGCTTACAGGTGGCGACGACTGAAGCTTTCTTT CASSLQVATTEAFF
TRBD2 TRBJ2-1 TRBV7-6 . 18 TGTGCCAGCAGCTTACAAACTAGCGGGGGGATTACGAGGAATGAGCAGTTCTTC CASSLQTSGGITRNEQFF
. TRBJ2-2 TRBV6-5 many 17 TGTGCCAGCAGTTACCAGGGATCCCAACCGAACACCGGGGAGCTGTTTTTT CASSYQGSQPNTGELFF
TRBD1 TRBJ2-6 TRBV20-1 many 18 TGCAGTGCTGGAACTTACGGGACAGTGAACTCTGGGGCCAACGTCCTGACTTTC CSAGTYGTVNSGANVLTF